The rows below give T cell receptor beta chains drawn from one sample of a study of cytomegalovirus exposure and HLA in healthy donors. The assay was immunoSEQ multiplex PCR, and TCRdb's table has in-frame clones only and misses some. There are about 160,000 clones in the sample; under 90% occur only once, and over 9% lies in the top ten. What was sequenced was PBMCs. These TCRs come from a woman aged 18-29 years in good health and CMV-seropositive. The CDR3 runs from the conserved cysteine through the conserved F or W. Each record gives: clone size, J gene, V gene, D gene, CDR3 protein, CDR3 DNA. A D gene is named only where the DNA matches it firmly. Size values are once, few and many counts, or a class for expanded clones, and some rows have none.

size: -
J: TRBJ2-4
V: TRBV5-4
D: -
CDR3: CASSTDRDYIQYF
DNA: TGTGCCAGCAGCACGGATCGGGACTACATTCAGTACTTC

size: -
J: TRBJ2-7
V: TRBV7-3
D: -
CDR3: CASSLYNTYEQYF
DNA: TGTGCCAGCAGCTTATACAATACCTACGAGCAGTACTTC

size: -
J: TRBJ1-1
V: TRBV14
D: TRBD1
CDR3: CASSPDRVNTEAFF
DNA: TGTGCCAGCAGCCCGGACAGGGTGAACACTGAAGCTTTCTTT

size: -
J: TRBJ2-7
V: TRBV7-9
D: TRBD2
CDR3: CATGDFGLAGDKQYF
DNA: TGTGCCACCGGGGATTTTGGACTAGCGGGAGATAAGCAGTACTTC

size: -
J: TRBJ1-5
V: TRBV10-2
D: TRBD1
CDR3: CASSYGQANNQPQHF
DNA: TGCGCCAGCAGTTATGGACAGGCGAACAATCAGCCCCAGCATTTT

size: -
J: TRBJ1-5
V: TRBV18
D: TRBD1
CDR3: CASSPDRVPHQPQHF
DNA: TGTGCCAGCTCACCTGACAGGGTTCCCCATCAGCCCCAGCATTTT

size: -
J: TRBJ1-5
V: TRBV4-1
D: -
CDR3: CASSPLGGLDQPQHF
DNA: TGCGCCAGCAGCCCGCTGGGGGGTTTGGACCAGCCCCAGCATTTT

size: -
J: TRBJ2-3
V: TRBV10-1
D: -
CDR3: CASIQGDTQYF
DNA: TGCGCCAGCATCCAGGGGGATACGCAGTATTTT

size: once
J: TRBJ1-1
V: TRBV27
D: TRBD1
CDR3: CASSFRGLLNTEAFF
DNA: TGTGCCAGCAGTTTCAGGGGGCTCCTGAACACTGAAGCTTTCTTT

size: -
J: TRBJ1-1
V: TRBV28
D: -
CDR3: CASPPSGESTEAFF
DNA: TGTGCCAGCCCACCTTCAGGGGAGAGCACTGAAGCTTTCTTT

size: -
J: TRBJ2-7
V: TRBV11-2
D: -
CDR3: CASSRGQLGEQYF
DNA: TGTGCCAGCAGTAGAGGACAGTTGGGGGAGCAGTACTTC

size: -
J: TRBJ2-3
V: TRBV2
D: -
CDR3: CASSGLISTDTQYF
DNA: TGTGCCAGCAGTGGACTAATCTCCACAGATACGCAGTATTTT

size: once
J: TRBJ1-2
V: TRBV6-1
D: -
CDR3: CASNTQGAGNYGYTF
DNA: TGTGCCAGCAATACACAGGGAGCCGGTAACTATGGCTACACCTTC

size: -
J: TRBJ2-5
V: TRBV4-3
D: -
CDR3: CASSQDAGPPETQYF
DNA: TGCGCCAGCAGCCAAGATGCGGGCCCTCCGGAGACCCAGTACTTC

size: -
J: TRBJ2-3
V: TRBV6-1
D: -
CDR3: CASSGSDRPSTDTQYF
DNA: TGTGCCAGCAGTGGGTCGGACAGACCTAGCACAGATACGCAGTATTTT

size: -
J: TRBJ1-2
V: TRBV9
D: -
CDR3: CASSARTGMRANYGYTF
DNA: TGTGCCAGCAGCGCCAGAACAGGGATGAGAGCTAACTATGGCTACACCTTC

size: -
J: TRBJ1-4
V: TRBV28
D: TRBD1
CDR3: CASSLSGGSNEKLFF
DNA: TGTGCCAGCAGTTTATCAGGGGGCTCTAATGAAAAACTGTTTTTT

size: -
J: TRBJ2-2
V: TRBV30
D: -
CDR3: CAWSPQDTGELFF
DNA: TGTGCCTGGAGTCCACAGGACACCGGGGAGCTGTTTTTT

size: -
J: TRBJ2-2
V: TRBV7-2
D: -
CDR3: CASSHRTANTGELFF
DNA: TGTGCCAGCAGCCACAGGACAGCGAACACCGGGGAGCTGTTTTTT

size: -
J: TRBJ2-1
V: TRBV5-6
D: TRBD2
CDR3: CASSLGHSSGIEQFF
DNA: TGTGCCAGCAGCTTGGGTCATTCGAGCGGGATCGAGCAGTTCTTC

size: -
J: TRBJ2-1
V: TRBV30
D: TRBD2
CDR3: CAWSSVAGVRNEQFF
DNA: TGTGCCTGGAGTTCAGTAGCGGGAGTACGTAATGAGCAGTTCTTC

size: -
J: TRBJ2-1
V: TRBV28
D: -
CDR3: CASSFPAARGGFF
DNA: TGTGCCAGCAGTTTCCCCGCCGCTAGGGGGGGGTTCTTC

size: -
J: TRBJ1-1
V: TRBV6-5
D: -
CDR3: CASSYGEGVTEAFF
DNA: TGTGCCAGCAGTTACGGGGAGGGCGTGACTGAAGCTTTCTTT

size: -
J: TRBJ2-7
V: TRBV19
D: -
CDR3: CASSISGAYEQYF
DNA: TGTGCCAGTAGTATATCAGGGGCCTACGAGCAGTACTTC

size: -
J: TRBJ2-7
V: TRBV7-8
D: TRBD2
CDR3: CASSLRRGLAGGHWLSYEQYF
DNA: TGTGCCAGCAGCCTCCGGCGCGGACTAGCGGGAGGGCACTGGTTATCCTACGAGCAGTACTTC

size: -
J: TRBJ2-3
V: TRBV19
D: -
CDR3: CASSKGLLSTDTQYF
DNA: TGTGCCAGTAGCAAGGGACTTCTCAGCACAGATACGCAGTATTTT

size: -
J: TRBJ2-5
V: TRBV5-4
D: -
CDR3: CASSLPGQVETQYF
DNA: TGTGCCAGCAGCTTGCCGGGACAAGTAGAGACCCAGTACTTC

size: -
J: TRBJ1-5
V: TRBV28
D: -
CDR3: CASSLISGVNQPQHF
DNA: TGTGCCAGCAGTTTAATTTCAGGCGTTAATCAGCCCCAGCATTTT

size: -
J: TRBJ2-1
V: TRBV10-1
D: TRBD2
CDR3: CASSDFASGTNEQFF
DNA: TGCGCCAGCAGTGATTTCGCTAGCGGGACCAATGAGCAGTTCTTC

size: -
J: TRBJ1-4
V: TRBV5-6
D: -
CDR3: CASSQAGTKNEKLFF
DNA: TGTGCCAGCAGCCAGGCCGGGACAAAGAATGAAAAACTGTTTTTT

size: -
J: TRBJ2-1
V: TRBV9
D: TRBD2
CDR3: CASSPRTASGTLKQFF
DNA: TGTGCCAGCAGCCCACGAACGGCTAGCGGGACCCTAAAGCAGTTCTTC

size: -
J: TRBJ2-7
V: TRBV4-1
D: -
CDR3: CASSQAGGRVNYEQYF
DNA: TGCGCCAGCAGCCAAGCTGGCGGCAGGGTGAACTACGAGCAGTACTTC

size: -
J: TRBJ2-3
V: TRBV7-9
D: TRBD2
CDR3: CASSLAPSGRADTQYF
DNA: TGTGCCAGCAGCTTAGCGCCGAGCGGGAGGGCGGATACGCAGTATTTT

size: -
J: TRBJ2-3
V: TRBV9
D: TRBD2
CDR3: CASSVDLAGGPDTQYF
DNA: TGTGCCAGCAGCGTAGATCTAGCGGGAGGGCCAGATACGCAGTATTTT

size: -
J: TRBJ1-2
V: TRBV14
D: TRBD1
CDR3: CASSQADRGYGYTF
DNA: TGTGCCAGCAGCCAGGCGGACAGGGGTTATGGCTACACCTTC

size: once
J: TRBJ1-1
V: TRBV7-2
D: -
CDR3: CASSHQSWGDTEAFF
DNA: TGTGCCAGCAGCCATCAATCTTGGGGGGACACTGAAGCTTTCTTT

size: -
J: TRBJ2-7
V: TRBV4-2
D: TRBD2
CDR3: CASSQVGQRDQYF
DNA: TGTGCCAGCAGCCAAGTGGGTCAGCGGGATCAGTACTTC

size: -
J: TRBJ2-1
V: TRBV5-6
D: -
CDR3: CASSSDSSKTSVWFF
DNA: TGTGCCAGCAGCTCTGACAGTAGTAAGACTAGTGTGTGGTTCTTC

size: -
J: TRBJ2-3
V: TRBV6-5
D: TRBD1
CDR3: CASRYGTGPTDTQYF
DNA: TGTGCCAGCAGATATGGGACAGGGCCCACAGATACGCAGTATTTT

size: -
J: TRBJ1-1
V: TRBV14
D: TRBD1
CDR3: CASSRQGRGTEAFF
DNA: TGTGCCAGCAGCCGACAGGGGCGGGGCACTGAAGCTTTCTTT

size: -
J: TRBJ2-1
V: TRBV4-3
D: TRBD2
CDR3: CASSQLAESYNEQFF
DNA: TGCGCCAGCAGCCAACTAGCGGAATCCTACAATGAGCAGTTCTTC